A single sample gave rise to the 26 T cell receptor beta chains below, sequenced in a study of CD8+ T cells in alopecia areata. Following RNA extraction, reverse transcription yielded cDNA that acted as the sequencing template. TCRdb keeps only in-frame clones here, not all; method: immunoSEQ multiplex PCR. The sample lists 200,000 to 250,000 clones; over 60% were seen once. The treatment here: oral pan-JAK inhibitor, 5-10 mg twice daily. The sample consisted of CD4+ T cells sorted from blood, taken at week 4, from a patient treated with tofacitinib. These receptors were obtained from a human donor with alopecia areata.

This clone was seen a few times. V usage is TRBV6-5 and J usage is TRBJ1-2; a possible D gene is TRBD1 (5 bases). The CDR3 length is 13 residues. V was pared by 7 bases and J by 4 bases, with 13 bases between. Per the germline V gene, CDR1 is MNHEY and CDR2 is SVGAGI. CDR3 nucleotides: TGTGCCAGCACCGCAGGACAACCCTATGGCTACACCTTC. This encodes CASTAGQPYGYTF.

The chain joins TRBV7-2 to TRBJ2-7; D gene unclear. Trimming removed 5 bases from V and 4 bases from J, with 12 bases in between. The CDR3 contains 13 residues. Per the germline V gene, CDR1 is SGHTA and CDR2 is FQGNSA. The CDR3 sequence is CASSQRHPYEQYF. CDR3 DNA: TGTGCCAGCAGCCAGCGACACCCTTACGAGCAGTACTTC.

V and J are TRBV5-4 and TRBJ1-6; D remains ambiguous. V was shortened by 1 base and J by 0 bases, with 8 bases between the two germline ends. The germline V gene encodes CDR1 SGHNT and CDR2 YYREEE (reference sequence). The CDR3 totals 16 residues. CDR3 region: CASSLSFSSYNSPLHF. The DNA for the CDR3 is TGTGCCAGCAGCTTGTCGTTCAGCTCCTATAATTCACCCCTCCACTTT.

This chain joins TRBV30 and TRBJ1-2; 9 bases agree with TRBD1. The J segment lost 0 bases and the V segment lost 2 bases, leaving 10 bases of the junction unmatched. This CDR3 comprises 17 residues. Germline V gene sequence: CDR1 GTSNPN, CDR2 SVGIG (reference sequence). The CDR3 is CAWSSSRGTGSNYGYTF. CDR3 DNA sequence: TGTGCCTGGAGTTCCTCCCGCGGGACAGGGTCTAACTATGGCTACACCTTC.

The J gene is TRBJ2-3, the V gene TRBV29-1, with a possible D match to TRBD2 (6 bases). The V gene's germline CDR1 is SQVTM and CDR2 ANQGSEA. V was trimmed by 6 bases and J by 4 bases, leaving 8 bases between them. This CDR3 is built from 11 residues. The CDR3 is CSVGTPDTQYF. CDR3 DNA: TGCAGCGTGGGGACTCCAGATACGCAGTATTTT.

This clone occurred a few times. The rearrangement uses TRBV6-6 and TRBJ2-7, with 8 bases aligning to TRBD1. Looked up from germline, CDR1 is MNHNY and CDR2 is SVGAGI (reference sequence). Trimming took 6 bases from V and 7 from J; bases not matched to a gene: 11. This CDR3 region has 14 residues. CDR3 nucleotide sequence: TGTGCCAGCAGCCCCGGGACAGGTTTGGGAGAGCAGTACTTC. This gives the protein CASSPGTGLGEQYF.

The chain employs TRBV6-5 and TRBJ2-5; D call uncertain. This CDR3 is 14 amino acids long. Germline values: CDR1 MNHEY, CDR2 SVGAGI. The V gene lost 0 bases and the J gene lost 4 bases, with 9 bases spanning the gap. CDR3 coding DNA: TGTGCCAGCAGTTACTCGATCGGGTTAGAGACCCAGTACTTC. Translation gives CASSYSIGLETQYF.

The CDR3 here is CASSPPWGPDTQYF. The DNA for the CDR3 is TGTGCCAGCAGTCCACCTTGGGGTCCAGATACGCAGTATTTT. The V gene is TRBV6-5, the J gene TRBJ2-3; no definite D call. V was shortened by 5 bases and J by 4 bases, with 13 bases between the two germline ends. The CDR3 has 14 residues. CDR1 and CDR2 (germline): MNHEY, SVGAGI.

This chain connects TRBV5-6 to TRBJ2-5; unclear D gene. Germline CDR1 and CDR2: SGHDT and YYEEEE. The CDR3 spans 11 residues. Trimming pared 5 bases from V and 7 bases from J, leaving 9 bases between. Here the CDR3 reads CASSQSGTQYF. The CDR3 DNA sequence: TGTGCCAGCAGTCAGAGTGGGACCCAGTACTTC.

This clone was seen a few times. This chain uses TRBV6-5 with TRBJ1-1; D unresolved. The CDR3 runs to 15 residues. From germline, CDR1 is MNHEY and CDR2 SVGAGI. Trimming pared 4 bases from V and 4 bases from J, leaving 16 bases between. CDR3 bases: TGTGCCAGCAGTTCCCCGACAATAGTCGGCACTGAAGCTTTCTTT. Amino acids: CASSSPTIVGTEAFF.

This clone occurred a few times. The rearrangement uses TRBV5-1 and TRBJ2-6; the D is unclear. The CDR3 totals 17 residues. Trimming took off 0 bases at V and 4 bases at J, with 14 bases between the two ends. In germline, CDR1 is SGHRS, CDR2 YFSETQ. The CDR3 sequence: CASSLGMASPGANVLTF. The CDR3, as DNA: TGCGCCAGCAGCTTGGGGATGGCATCACCCGGGGCCAACGTCCTGACTTTC.

The chain links TRBV10-3 to TRBJ1-1; D not resolved. The CDR3 is 12 residues long. Trimming shortened V by 8 bases and J by 1 base, and 8 bases separated the two germline ends. CDR1 is ENHRY, CDR2 SYGVKD, per germline. The CDR3 bases are TGTGCCATCGGTACTTCGAACACTGAAGCTTTCTTT. Protein: CAIGTSNTEAFF.

J is TRBJ1-2 and V is TRBV4-3, with 11 bases identical to TRBD1. This CDR3 has 16 amino acids. After removal of 0 bases from V and 7 bases from J, the junction contained 7 bases not matched to a gene. Germline lookup yields CDR1 LGHNA and CDR2 YSLEER. CDR3 region: CASSQDPGTGGFGYTF. CDR3 bases: TGCGCCAGCAGCCAAGATCCGGGGACAGGGGGATTTGGCTACACCTTC.

This rearrangement joins TRBV5-6 to TRBJ1-5; D gene unclear. The germline V and J ends were trimmed by 1 base and 7 bases, with 6 bases remaining between them. The CDR3 consists of 12 residues. Germline-derived CDR1 and CDR2 are SGHDT and YYEEEE. In DNA form, the CDR3 reads TGTGCCAGCAGCTTGTTTGAACAGCCCCAGCATTTT. Translating gives CASSLFEQPQHF.

The V call is TRBV6-5, the J call TRBJ2-7, with 7 bases aligning to TRBD1. V was pared by 6 bases and J by 0 bases, with 5 bases of the junction left unmatched. This CDR3 has 14 amino acids. Germline V gene lookup returns CDR1 MNHEY and CDR2 SVGAGI. In DNA, the CDR3 is TGTGCCAGCAGCAGGGGGTACCTCTCCTACGAGCAGTACTTC. Encoded protein: CASSRGYLSYEQYF.

The chain employs TRBV16 and TRBJ1-2; D unresolved. CDR1 and CDR2 (germline): KGHSY, FQNENV. The CDR3 is made up of 15 amino acids. The V end lost 0 bases, the J end lost 4 bases, and 12 bases lay between the germline ends. CDR3: CASSQSNLQAYGYTF. CDR3 DNA sequence: TGTGCCAGCAGCCAATCGAATCTCCAGGCCTATGGCTACACCTTC.

The CDR3 DNA reads TGTGCCAGCAGCCCCCGCAGGTACCGAGGCTACACCTTC. Residues: CASSPRRYRGYTF. V is TRBV7-2 and J is TRBJ1-2; D is ambiguous. The V end lost 5 bases, the J end lost 8 bases, and 15 bases lay between the germline ends. Germline V lookup: CDR1 SGHTA, CDR2 FQGNSA. There are 13 residues in the CDR3.

The V and J genes are TRBV30 and TRBJ1-2; no firm D call. CDR3 length: 15 amino acids. Germline V gene lookup returns CDR1 GTSNPN and CDR2 SVGIG (reference sequence). V lost 4 bases, J lost 2 bases, and 17 bases lay in between. CDR3 region: CAWTLKTGSNYGYTF. The CDR3 DNA follows: TGTGCCTGGACCCTAAAGACCGGTTCGAACTATGGCTACACCTTC.

The rearrangement links TRBV4-3 to TRBJ1-2; D may be TRBD1 (6 bases). CDR3 length: 15 residues. V lost 1 base, J lost 4 bases, and 13 bases lay in between. CDR1 is LGHNA and CDR2 is YSLEER in the germline V gene. The CDR3 spells CASSQGGAGSYGYTF. For the CDR3, the DNA is TGCGCCAGCAGCCAAGGGGGGGCAGGGAGCTATGGCTACACCTTC.

This clone was recorded only once. The CDR3 here is CASSLVPNGELFF. In DNA, the CDR3 is TGCGCCAGCAGCTTGGTACCTAACGGGGAGCTGTTTTTT. V and J are TRBV5-1 and TRBJ2-2, with D uncertain. The CDR3 contains 13 residues. V was shortened by 0 bases and J by 7 bases, with 7 bases between the two germline ends. Germline-derived CDR1 and CDR2 are SGHRS and YFSETQ.

A few counts support this clone. The gene calls are TRBV4-3 and TRBJ2-3; 11 bases match TRBD2. The germline gives CDR1 LGHNA, CDR2 YSLEER. With V trimmed by 2 bases and J by 5 bases, 9 bases remained unmatched. The CDR3 consists of 17 residues. The CDR3 sequence is CASSQNPTSGAGDTQYF. As DNA, the CDR3 is TGCGCCAGCAGCCAAAACCCGACTAGCGGGGCGGGAGATACGCAGTATTTT.

The table lists this clone with a few counts. The J gene is TRBJ1-4, the V gene TRBV2; possibly TRBD1 for D (5 bases). Germline assignment: CDR1 SNHLY and CDR2 FYNNEI. Trimming cost V 1 base and J 10 bases, with 13 bases left between them. The CDR3 has 14 residues. CDR3 nucleotide sequence: TGTGCCAGCAGTGAAGAGGTACAGGCTGGAAAACTGTTTTTT. Protein sequence: CASSEEVQAGKLFF.

This clone was counted a few times. V and J are TRBV2 and TRBJ1-5; D might be TRBD1 (6 bases). The germline V gene has CDR1 SNHLY and CDR2 FYNNEI. With 6 bases removed from V and 4 bases from J, the gap between germline ends came to 19 bases. The CDR3 is 16 amino acids. The CDR3 here is CASSPRGTRANQPQHF. The DNA for the CDR3 is TGTGCCAGCAGCCCTCGGGGGACAAGGGCTAATCAGCCCCAGCATTTT.

This chain connects TRBV5-1 to TRBJ1-1; TRBD1 is a possible D gene (6 bases). The CDR3 loop spans 15 amino acids. Germline CDR1 SGHRS, CDR2 YFSETQ. The ends were cut back, 0 bases at V and 6 bases at J, with 15 bases in the middle. The CDR3 nucleotides read TGCGCCAGCAGCTTGGAATGGGGGCGTATCGCTGAAGCTTTCTTT. Translated, it gives CASSLEWGRIAEAFF. Filled out from reference TRBV5-1 and TRBJ1-1, the complete variable domain reads KAGVTQTPRYLIKTRGQQVTLSCSPISGHRSVSWYQQTPGQGLQFLFEYFSETQRNKGNFPGRFSGRQFSNSRSEMNVSTLELGDSALYLCASSLEWGRIAEAFFGQGTRLTVV.

This chain uses TRBV30 with TRBJ2-6; D perhaps matches TRBD1 (6 bases). Germline V lookup: CDR1 GTSNPN, CDR2 SVGIG (reference sequence). The CDR3 is 16 amino acids. Between the trimmed V and J ends, which lost 1 base and 2 bases, there was a span of 12 bases. CDR3 bases: TGTGCCTGGAGTGCGACAGGTTTGGCTGGGGCCAACGTCCTGACTTTC. It specifies CAWSATGLAGANVLTF. The full variable domain, in which reference TRBV30 and TRBJ2-6 provide the parts outside the CDR3, is SQTIHQWPATLVQPVGSPLSLECTVEGTSNPNLYWYRQAAGRGLQLLFYSVGIGQISSEVPQNLSASRPQDRQFILSSKKLLLSDSGFYLCAWSATGLAGANVLTFGAGSRLTVL.

The rearrangement joins TRBV18 to TRBJ1-5; D may be TRBD1 (5 bases). V was cut by 1 base and J by 4 bases, with 17 bases left in between. The CDR3 covers 17 residues. Germline V gives CDR1 KGHSH, CDR2 LQKENI. CDR3 nucleotides: TGTGCCAGCTCACCACTCGGGGGACTACTTCTTAATCAGCCCCAGCATTTT. Translating it yields CASSPLGGLLLNQPQHF. Filled out from reference TRBV18 and TRBJ1-5, the complete variable domain reads NAGVMQNPRHLVRRRGQEARLRCSPMKGHSHVYWYRQLPEEGLKFMVYLQKENIIDESGMPKERFSAEFPKEGPSILRIQQVVRGDSAAYFCASSPLGGLLLNQPQHFGDGTRLSIL.